One sample yielded the 30 T cell receptor beta chains listed below, sequenced in a study of blood T cell repertoires in COVID-19. Profiled with immunoSEQ multiplex PCR; TCRdb holds only in-frame clones, not every one. The sample shows 130,000 or so clones, just under 85% of them seen only once. Source material: peripheral blood. The source is a human donor in a cohort sampled during active COVID-19.

V and J are TRBV6-5 and TRBJ1-2; D perhaps matches TRBD1 (5 bases). The CDR3 contains 14 residues. V lost 7 bases, J lost 5 bases, and 17 bases lay in between. Per germline, CDR1 MNHEY and CDR2 SVGAGI. CDR3 DNA sequence: TGTGCCAGCACTTCGCAGGGAGGAGGGTATGGCTACACCTTC. Protein product: CASTSQGGGYGYTF.

The chain links TRBV6-5 to TRBJ1-2; perhaps TRBD1 as D (5 bases). CDR3 size: 15 residues. Trimming shortened V by 0 bases and J by 5 bases, and 13 bases separated the two germline ends. CDR1 and CDR2 (germline): MNHEY, SVGAGI. CDR3 coding DNA: TGTGCCAGCAGTTACTCGACGGTCGGGACTTATGGCTACACCTTC. Protein: CASSYSTVGTYGYTF.

The chain employs TRBV3-1 (or the pseudogene TRBV3-2) and TRBJ1-1, with a possible D match to TRBD1 (5 bases). The CDR3 runs 15 residues. Per germline, CDR1 LGHDT and CDR2 YNNKEL (reference sequence). V was shortened by 4 bases and J by 2 bases, with 14 bases between the two germline ends. CDR3 in amino acids: CASSPTTGPNTEAFF. The CDR3 DNA reads TGTGCCAGCAGCCCAACAACAGGCCCCAACACTGAAGCTTTCTTT.

This sequence joins TRBV10-3 and TRBJ1-2; 9 bases align to TRBD1. The CDR3 is made up of 16 amino acids. Germline V gene data show CDR1 as ENHRY and CDR2 as SYGVKD. V was clipped by 6 bases and J by 8 bases; unmatched bases: 16. The CDR3 sequence: CAIRAGQGKDERGYTF. The CDR3 DNA reads as TGTGCCATCAGGGCGGGACAGGGAAAAGACGAACGAGGCTACACCTTC.

The genes are TRBV12-3 or TRBV12-4 and TRBJ2-1; maybe TRBD1 (6 bases). V was shortened by 7 bases and J by 10 bases, with 14 bases between the two germline ends. The CDR3 sequence is 12 residues long. For the CDR3, the DNA is TGTGCCAGCAAAACGGACAGCAACGAGCAGTTCTTC. Protein sequence: CASKTDSNEQFF.

This chain links TRBV20-1 with TRBJ1-1, with D possibly matching TRBD1 (6 bases). Per the germline V gene, CDR1 is DFQATT and CDR2 is SNEGSKA (reference sequence). V was shortened by 7 bases and J by 4 bases, with 7 bases between the two germline ends. The CDR3 contains 10 residues. The CDR3 nucleotides are TGCAGTGGGGGGCGCACTGAAGCTTTCTTT. It translates to CSGGRTEAFF.

The chain recombines TRBV19 with TRBJ1-1, with 9 bases matching TRBD1. V dropped 6 bases and J dropped 5; count of bases not matched to a gene: 4. Germline CDR1 reads LNHDA; CDR2 reads SQIVND (reference sequence). CDR3 length: 13 residues. CDR3 in amino acids: CASRPGQGTEAFF. DNA for the CDR3: TGTGCCAGTAGGCCGGGACAGGGAACTGAAGCTTTCTTT.

J is TRBJ2-5 and V is TRBV4-1; D possibly corresponds to TRBD1 (5 bases). The CDR3 is 16 residues long. Germline V lookup: CDR1 MGHRA, CDR2 YSYEKL. Trimming removed 0 bases from V and 3 bases from J, with 14 bases in between. The CDR3: CASSQEQPGHKETQYF. CDR3 in DNA: TGCGCCAGCAGCCAAGAACAGCCCGGACATAAAGAGACCCAGTACTTC.

The chain recombines TRBV30 with TRBJ2-1; TRBD2 matches 8 bases. V was clipped by 4 bases and J by 8 bases; unmatched bases: 7. Per the germline V gene, CDR1 is GTSNPN and CDR2 is SVGIG (reference sequence). The CDR3 spans 13 residues. In DNA form, the CDR3 reads TGTGCCTGGAATCCGGGGGGGCGCTATGAGCAGTTCTTC. It yields the protein CAWNPGGRYEQFF.

This chain links TRBV6-5 with TRBJ2-7, with D perhaps matching TRBD1 (6 bases). The CDR3 consists of 15 residues. The ends were cut back, 6 bases at V and 0 bases at J, with 15 bases in the middle. Germline V gene lookup returns CDR1 MNHEY and CDR2 SVGAGI. The CDR3 region has the DNA TGTGCCAGCAGCCCCCCCCGGACAGACTCCTACGAGCAGTACTTC. Translation: CASSPPRTDSYEQYF.

The V gene is TRBV6-1, the J gene TRBJ2-1; tentative D call: TRBD1 (5 bases). CDR3 length: 15 residues. Germline V gene data show CDR1 as MNHNS and CDR2 as SASEGT. V dropped 3 bases and J dropped 0 bases, with 9 bases sitting between them. CDR3 sequence: CASSDQGSSYNEQFF. The CDR3 nucleotides read TGTGCCAGCAGTGACCAGGGCAGCTCCTACAATGAGCAGTTCTTC.

The chain carries TRBV4-2 and TRBJ2-3; D may be TRBD2 (5 bases). The CDR3 consists of 16 residues. Looked up from germline, CDR1 is LGHNA and CDR2 is YNFKEQ. V lost 0 bases, J lost 1 base, and 11 bases lay in between. CDR3 sequence: CASSQDPDFRTDTQYF. The DNA of the CDR3 is TGTGCCAGCAGCCAAGATCCGGACTTCCGCACAGATACGCAGTATTTT.

In its sample, this clone was seen a few times. The rearrangement joins TRBV28 to TRBJ1-5, with 9 bases lining up with TRBD1. The V gene end was trimmed by 6 bases and the J gene end by 7 bases; junction bases not matched to a gene: 16. Per the germline V gene, CDR1 is MDHEN and CDR2 is SYDVKM. The CDR3 has 17 amino acids. CDR3 sequence (DNA): TGTGCCAGCAGGACCTGGGGGACAGGGCTAGTAGGACAGCCCCAGCATTTT. Its protein is CASRTWGTGLVGQPQHF.

This clone was picked up one time. This chain links TRBV7-9 with TRBJ2-1, with 7 positions matching TRBD2. J was trimmed by 0 bases and V by 5 bases; bases with no gene match: 4. Germline assignment: CDR1 SEHNR and CDR2 FQNEAQ (reference sequence). The CDR3 is 15 residues long. Here the CDR3 reads CASSPRGSSYNEQFF. In nucleotides, the CDR3 is TGTGCCAGCAGCCCGCGGGGGAGCTCCTACAATGAGCAGTTCTTC. The full variable domain, completed using reference TRBV7-9 and TRBJ2-1, is DTGVSQNPRHKITKRGQNVTFRCDPISEHNRLYWYRQTLGQGPEFLTYFQNEAQLEKSRLLSDRFSAERPKGSFSTLEIQRTEQGDSAMYLCASSPRGSSYNEQFFGPGTRLTVL.

The V gene is TRBV9, the J gene TRBJ1-2; D perhaps matches TRBD1 (5 bases). The germline V and J ends were trimmed by 5 bases and 8 bases, with 19 bases remaining between them. Per the germline V gene, CDR1 is SGDLS and CDR2 is YYNGEE. The CDR3 has 14 amino acids. In DNA form, the CDR3 reads TGTGCCAGCAGTGGCGGGGGAGGACTTTGGGGCTACACCTTC. Amino acid sequence: CASSGGGGLWGYTF.

The chain carries TRBV29-1 and TRBJ1-1; perhaps TRBD1 as D (5 bases). The CDR3 has 13 amino acids. Germline-derived CDR1 and CDR2 are SQVTM and ANQGSEA. V dropped 1 base and J dropped 5 bases, with 11 bases sitting between them. The CDR3 coding sequence is TGCAGCGTTGAAGTGGGGGGAAGAACTGAAGCTTTCTTT. Its translation: CSVEVGGRTEAFF.

The chain has TRBV5-6 and TRBJ2-5, with D possibly matching TRBD2 (5 bases). This CDR3 is 13 amino acids long. V shed 2 bases and J shed 9 bases, with 14 bases lying between them. The germline V gene encodes CDR1 SGHDT and CDR2 YYEEEE. The CDR3 DNA is TGTGCCAGCAGCTTAAGCCCGGGGAAGGCCCAGTACTTC. It codes for CASSLSPGKAQYF.

This sequence joins TRBV5-4 and TRBJ1-4; no reliable D call. V lost 1 base to trimming and J lost 7 bases, with 8 bases between them. CDR3 length: 13 amino acids. Germline V gene lookup returns CDR1 SGHNT and CDR2 YYREEE (reference sequence). Written as DNA, the CDR3 is TGTGCCAGCAGCTTGTCAGAGGGTGAAAAACTGTTTTTT. This encodes CASSLSEGEKLFF. Full variable domain (missing parts from reference TRBV5-4 and TRBJ1-4): ETGVTQSPTHLIKTRGQQVTLRCSSQSGHNTVSWYQQALGQGPQFIFQYYREEENGRGNFPPRFSGLQFPNYSSELNVNALELDDSALYLCASSLSEGEKLFFGSGTQLSVL.

This sequence joins TRBV15 and TRBJ1-4; possible D gene TRBD1, 6 bases. The V gene lost 5 bases and the J gene lost 4 bases, with 11 bases spanning the gap. CDR3 length: 14 residues. Per the germline V gene, CDR1 is LNHNV and CDR2 is YYDKDF (reference sequence). CDR3 in amino acids: CATSEDRYNEKLFF. The CDR3, as DNA: TGTGCCACCAGCGAGGACAGATATAATGAAAAACTGTTTTTT.

This chain connects TRBV7-3 to TRBJ2-1; D perhaps matches TRBD2 (6 bases). V was cut by 4 bases and J by 3 bases, with 13 bases left in between. Germline V gene sequence: CDR1 SGHTA, CDR2 FQGTGA. CDR3 length: 15 amino acids. CDR3 bases: TGTGCCAGCAGCTCGTCGGGGGTAAGCTACAATGAGCAGTTCTTC. Translated: CASSSSGVSYNEQFF.

The chain recombines TRBV12-3 or TRBV12-4 with TRBJ2-7, with D maybe TRBD2 (5 bases). V shed 6 bases and J shed 7 bases, with 16 bases lying between them. The CDR3 extends over 13 amino acids. CDR3 nucleotide sequence: TGTGCCAGCAGGCCGGGGAGTTCGGGGGAGCAGTACTTC. Translated, it gives CASRPGSSGEQYF.

This clone was seen once. The gene calls are TRBV30 and TRBJ1-6, with 9 bases matching TRBD1. CDR1 is GTSNPN, CDR2 SVGIG, per germline (reference sequence). With V trimmed by 4 bases and J by 9 bases, 4 bases remained unmatched. The CDR3 is 13 residues long. The CDR3 bases are TGTGCCTGGACCGGGACAGGGAGTTCACCCCTCCACTTT. Residues: CAWTGTGSSPLHF.

The V call is TRBV29-1, the J call TRBJ2-2, with 7 bases identical to TRBD1. This CDR3 region has 15 residues. CDR1 and CDR2 (germline): SQVTM, ANQGSEA. J gave up 7 bases and V 5 bases, and 13 bases lay outside the gene matches. CDR3 amino acids: CSVSLGTAAGGELFF. The DNA for the CDR3 is TGCAGCGTTTCCCTCGGGACAGCGGCTGGCGGGGAGCTGTTTTTT.

The V and J genes are TRBV7-3 and TRBJ1-1; D not resolved. The V end lost 3 bases, the J end lost 1 base, and 6 bases lay between the germline ends. CDR3 length: 13 residues. CDR1 SGHTA and CDR2 FQGTGA come from the germline V gene. CDR3 DNA: TGTGCCAGCAGCTTCCATCAGAACACTGAAGCTTTCTTT. The encoded protein is CASSFHQNTEAFF.

The gene calls are TRBV5-7 and TRBJ2-7; D possibly corresponds to TRBD1 (5 bases). TRBV5-7 is filed as an ORF, its function uncertain. The CDR3 runs 14 residues. Trimming left V 4 bases short and J 5 bases short, with 16 bases between. The CDR3, as DNA: TGTGCCAGCAGCCCCCAGCAGGGTCCCCACGAGCAGTACTTC. As protein: CASSPQQGPHEQYF.

The gene calls are TRBV9 and TRBJ1-1; TRBD1 is a possible D gene (5 bases). The CDR3 is made up of 12 amino acids. Trimming removed 3 bases from V and 11 bases from J, with 14 bases in between. Germline V CDR1 and CDR2: SGDLS, YYNGEE. CDR3 residues: CASSGEGSGAFF. Here the CDR3 DNA reads TGTGCCAGCAGCGGGGAGGGGAGTGGGGCTTTCTTT.

The V gene is TRBV5-4, the J gene TRBJ1-1; perhaps TRBD1 as D (5 bases). V lost 0 bases, J lost 4 bases, and 16 bases lay in between. This CDR3 contains 16 residues. Germline V lookup: CDR1 SGHNT, CDR2 YYREEE (reference sequence). CDR3 residues: CASSLGSAGLGTEAFF. CDR3 DNA sequence: TGTGCCAGCAGCTTGGGTTCTGCAGGGTTGGGCACTGAAGCTTTCTTT.

V usage is TRBV5-4 and J usage is TRBJ2-7, with 12 bases matching TRBD2. The junction had 3 bases not matched to a gene; V was cut back by 4 bases and J by 1 base. Germline CDR1 reads SGHNT; CDR2 reads YYREEE (reference sequence). The CDR3 is made up of 15 amino acids. The CDR3 DNA reads as TGTGCCAGCAGCCCCGGACTAGCGGGGTCCTACGAGCAGTACTTC. Translating it yields CASSPGLAGSYEQYF.

A single count supports this clone. The CDR3 nucleotides read TGTGCCAGCCTCCAAAGGGGGGGGCGCTATTCCTACAATGAGCAGTTCTTC. Amino acid sequence: CASLQRGGRYSYNEQFF. The chain couples TRBV27 to TRBJ2-1; D is possibly TRBD2 (7 bases). V was shortened by 8 bases and J by 1 base, with 21 bases between the two germline ends. Per germline, CDR1 MNHEY and CDR2 SMNVEV (reference sequence). The CDR3 is 17 residues long.

The genes are TRBV7-8 and TRBJ1-6, with a tentative D call TRBD1 (6 bases). Germline CDR1 is SGHVS and CDR2 is FQNEAQ. This CDR3 is 15 amino acids long. The V and J ends lost 3 bases and 10 bases respectively, with 16 bases between them. As DNA, the CDR3 is TGTGCCAGCAGCTTTGTGACACAGGGCAAATCACCCCTCCACTTT. Protein sequence: CASSFVTQGKSPLHF.